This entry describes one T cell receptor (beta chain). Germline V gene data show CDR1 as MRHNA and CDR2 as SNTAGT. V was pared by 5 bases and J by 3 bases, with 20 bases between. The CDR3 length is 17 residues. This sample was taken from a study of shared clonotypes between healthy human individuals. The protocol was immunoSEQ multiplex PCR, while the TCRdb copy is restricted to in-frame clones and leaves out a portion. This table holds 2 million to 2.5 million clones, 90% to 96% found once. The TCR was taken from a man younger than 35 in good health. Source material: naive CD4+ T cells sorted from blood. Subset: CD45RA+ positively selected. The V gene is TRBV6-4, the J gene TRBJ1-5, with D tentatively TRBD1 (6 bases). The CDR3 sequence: CASSLRQEDSPNQPQHF. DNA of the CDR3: TGTGCCAGCAGTCTAAGACAGGAGGATTCACCCAATCAGCCCCAGCATTTT.